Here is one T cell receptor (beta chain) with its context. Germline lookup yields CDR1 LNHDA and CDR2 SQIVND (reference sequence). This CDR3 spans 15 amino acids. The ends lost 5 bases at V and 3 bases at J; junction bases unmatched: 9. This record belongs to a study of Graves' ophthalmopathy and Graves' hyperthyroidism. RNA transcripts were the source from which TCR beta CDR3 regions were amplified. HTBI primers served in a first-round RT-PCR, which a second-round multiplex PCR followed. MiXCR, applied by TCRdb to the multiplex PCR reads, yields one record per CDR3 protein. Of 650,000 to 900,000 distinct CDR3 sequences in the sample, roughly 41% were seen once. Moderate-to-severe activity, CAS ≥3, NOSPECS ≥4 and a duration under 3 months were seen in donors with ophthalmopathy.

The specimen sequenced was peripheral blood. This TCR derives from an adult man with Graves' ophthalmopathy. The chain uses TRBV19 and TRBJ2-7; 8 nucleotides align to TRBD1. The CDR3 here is CASSVLDRGRYEQYF. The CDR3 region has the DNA TGTGCCAGTAGTGTCCTCGACAGGGGCCGCTACGAGCAGTACTTC.